This T cell receptor beta chain was captured in a study of T cell responses to AZD1222 COVID-19 vaccine. Details on this clone: No antigen is known for it.

This CDR3 region has 11 residues. CDR1 and CDR2 (germline): LNHDA, SQIVND (reference sequence). V was clipped by 3 bases and J by 5 bases, with 4 bases between them. Study-wide findings and caveats: Only after the peak T cell response were repertoires sampled. Researchers report vaccine-associated CD4 TCRs spanning spike, with dominance at 160-218 and 743-854.

The repertoire was sequenced with immunoSEQ multiplex PCR; TCRdb's copy has only in-frame clones and lacks some. The sample records tens of thousands of clones, around 88% being singletons. This chain joins TRBV19 and TRBJ2-5; D gene unclear. The starting material was peripheral blood, obtained 28 days after the second dose of the MenACWY control vaccine. This receptor was taken from an adult who received the MenACWY meningococcal vaccine as a control. CDR3 protein: CASSMGETQYF. The CDR3 bases are TGTGCCAGTAGTATGGGGGAGACCCAGTACTTC.